This T cell receptor (beta chain) stems from a study of T cell changes during pregnancy in multiple sclerosis (dated by TCRdb to about 2019). About the investigation overall: The study looked at changes in the T cell repertoire across pregnancy in women with multiple sclerosis.

The library was made by the immunoSEQ multiplex PCR assay. TCRdb stores this immuneACCESS table with in-frame sequences only. Part of the clones is absent; in the studies checked, under half of the shortfall reflects unresolved V genes, and no reason is known for the rest. The sample contains about 68,000 clones, more than 90% of them found a single time. The ten biggest clones cover roughly 3.9% of the sample. Reading from cysteine to phenylalanine, the CDR3 counts 14 amino acids. Just CDR3 DNA is preserved here, 42 bases in frame from base 1. At the junction V is shortened by 5 bases and J by 0 bases, with 8 bases in between. CDR1 is given as MGHDK and CDR2 as SYGVNS, both from the germline V gene. In the case of this clone: It lacks a known antigen. Nothing much larger sits one base from this clone, and base qualities are not available.

The TCR comes from a female donor in good health, enrolled as a control in a pregnancy study. The sample consisted of peripheral blood, taken after pregnancy. The chain is made from TRBV25-1 and TRBJ2-1; a tentative D call is TRBD2 (6 bases match). The nucleotides are TGTGCCAGCAGTTATAGCGGCTCCTACAATGAGCAGTTCTTC. It translates to CASSYSGSYNEQFF. Where the CDR3 stops, the reference TRBV25-1 and TRBJ2-1 genes take over; the full variable domain is EADIYQTPRYLVIGTGKKITLECSQTMGHDKMYWYQQDPGMELHLIHYSYGVNSTEKGDLSSESTVSRIRTEHFPLTLESARPSHTSQYLCASSYSGSYNEQFFGPGTRLTVL.